This T cell receptor (beta chain) derives from a study of OX40 agonist ivuxolimab in advanced cancers. Study-wide context: Patients' therapy was ivuxolimab, an antibody that acts as an agonist of OX40 (CD134). Study-wide results and limits: On average, a greater number of expanded clones characterised CD8+ T cells relative to CD4+.

Germline V CDR1 and CDR2: MNHNY, SVGAGI (reference sequence). The CDR3 loop spans 13 amino acids. The germline V and J ends were trimmed by 4 bases and 1 base, with 7 bases remaining between them. This clone was seen once. Its antigen is still unknown. The repertoire was sequenced with immunoSEQ multiplex PCR; TCRdb's copy has only in-frame clones and lacks some. The repertoire holds tens of thousands of clones, with roughly 80% as singletons. This receptor was taken from an adult with an advanced solid tumor such as melanoma, head and neck, liver or kidney cancer. The material was CD4+ or CD8+ T cells sorted from blood, obtained in a trial of the OX40 agonist ivuxolimab. The gene calls are TRBV6-6 and TRBJ1-1; D perhaps matches TRBD1 (6 bases). Here the CDR3 reads CASSWGQNTEAFF. The CDR3 coding sequence is TGTGCCAGCAGTTGGGGACAGAACACTGAAGCTTTCTTT.